This TCR beta chain was identified in a study of T cell changes during pregnancy in multiple sclerosis. The ends were cut back, 3 bases at V and 0 bases at J, with 15 bases in the middle. Germline-derived CDR1 and CDR2 are MGHRA and YSYEKL. This CDR3 is 17 amino acids long. The protocol was immunoSEQ multiplex PCR, while the TCRdb copy is restricted to in-frame clones and leaves out a portion. This table has around 62,000 clones, around 93% appearing once. The clonotype was recovered from a female donor with multiple sclerosis, enrolled in a pregnancy study. The chain is built from TRBV4-1 and TRBJ1-3; D is possibly TRBD1 (6 bases). Here the sequenced sample was CD8+ T cells from peripheral blood mononuclear cells, taken in the second trimester of pregnancy. CDR3 in amino acids: CASSQTLDSFSGNTIYF. CDR3 DNA sequence: TGCGCCAGCAGCCAGACCTTGGACAGCTTCTCTGGAAACACCATATATTTT.